The rows below give T cell receptor beta chains drawn from one sample of a study of T-cell memory formation after mild COVID-19. TCRdb used MiXCR to reprocess the 5' RACE reads, holding one entry per CDR3 protein. The table includes around 250,000 distinct CDR3 sequences, roughly 15% detected once. The sequenced material came from PBMCs or a T cell subset sorted from them (not recorded which). The source of these receptors is an adult woman who had mild COVID-19 (a few samples of this study predate the infection). Cell type and time point are not known. CDR3s include the opening cysteine and the closing phenylalanine or tryptophan. D genes are given only for firm matches. Only some rows state a clone size, as once, few, many or a class for expanded clones.

abundance,j_gene,d_gene,v_gene,CDR3aa,CDR3nt
.,TRBJ2-5,TRBD1,TRBV7-6,CASSRRGQYQETQYF,TGTGCCAGCAGCCGCAGGGGACAGTACCAAGAGACCCAGTACTTC
few,TRBJ2-1,TRBD2,TRBV11-1,CASSLDASSGRANEQFF,TGTGCCAGCAGCTTAGATGCGAGTAGCGGGAGAGCCAATGAGCAGTTCTTC
many,TRBJ2-5,TRBD1,TRBV2,CASKEDRGETQYF,TGTGCCAGCAAGGAGGACAGGGGTGAGACCCAGTACTTC
.,TRBJ1-5,.,TRBV20-1,CSARSAADQPQHF,TGCAGTGCTAGGTCCGCGGCCGATCAGCCCCAGCATTTT
.,TRBJ1-1,.,TRBV5-1,CASSQWDLGNTEAFF,TGCGCCAGCAGCCAATGGGATCTGGGGAACACTGAAGCTTTCTTT
many,TRBJ2-1,.,TRBV4-1,CASSQGVRGRNEQFF,TGCGCCAGCAGCCAAGGTGTCAGGGGAAGGAATGAGCAGTTCTTC
few,TRBJ2-1,TRBD1,TRBV20-1,CSATPGQGAREQFF,TGCAGTGCGACTCCGGGACAGGGGGCAAGGGAGCAGTTCTTC
.,TRBJ1-1,.,TRBV20-1,CSASSAGPTEAFF,TGCAGTGCTAGCTCGGCAGGACCCACTGAAGCTTTCTTT
many,TRBJ2-7,.,TRBV2,CASRGETYEQYF,TGTGCCAGCAGGGGCGAGACATACGAGCAGTACTTC
.,TRBJ2-2,.,TRBV12-3/TRBV12-4,CASSLVFITGELFF,TGTGCCAGCAGTTTAGTATTTATTACCGGGGAGCTGTTTTTT
few,TRBJ1-2,TRBD1,TRBV6-2/TRBV6-3,CASSYSGQGRYTF,TGTGCCAGCAGTTACTCCGGACAGGGTCGCTACACCTTC
.,TRBJ2-4,.,TRBV5-1,CASSLDGSENIQYF,TGCGCCAGCAGCTTGGACGGATCGGAAAACATTCAGTACTTC
few,TRBJ2-7,TRBD2,TRBV29-1,CSVGTSGSSYEQYF,TGCAGCGTAGGGACTAGCGGGAGCTCCTACGAGCAGTACTTC
.,TRBJ2-2,TRBD2,TRBV4-2,CASSQDLLGRANGELFF,TGTGCCAGCAGCCAAGATCTTCTCGGGAGGGCCAACGGGGAGCTGTTTTTT
.,TRBJ2-5,TRBD2,TRBV5-4,CASSLGYSGSSETQYF,TGTGCCAGCAGCTTGGGCTATAGCGGGAGCAGTGAGACCCAGTACTTC
.,TRBJ2-5,.,TRBV27,CASSLLGRGAETQYF,TGTGCCAGCAGTTTATTGGGCAGGGGCGCAGAGACCCAGTACTTC
few,TRBJ2-7,.,TRBV9,CASNPGSSYEQYF,TGTGCCAGCAACCCGGGTAGCTCCTACGAGCAGTACTTC
few,TRBJ2-1,.,TRBV25-1,CASSGDAPRVNNEQFF,TGTGCCAGCAGTGGGGACGCCCCGAGGGTAAACAATGAGCAGTTCTTC
.,TRBJ1-2,TRBD1,TRBV12-3/TRBV12-4,CASRMTGGGRDYGYTF,TGTGCCAGCAGGATGACAGGGGGCGGGAGAGACTATGGCTACACCTTC
few,TRBJ2-2,.,TRBV25-1,CASSEYIDTGELFF,TGTGCCAGCAGTGAATATATAGACACCGGGGAGCTGTTTTTT
few,TRBJ2-5,.,TRBV10-3,CAISGQIQETQYF,TGTGCCATCAGTGGACAGATCCAAGAGACCCAGTACTTC
few,TRBJ2-5,TRBD2,TRBV18,CASSPRLAGGPGETQYF,TGTGCCAGCTCACCCCGACTAGCGGGAGGGCCCGGAGAGACCCAGTACTTC
few,TRBJ2-1,TRBD2,TRBV24-1,CATSDGREGLHNEQFF,TGTGCCACCAGTGATGGGAGGGAGGGCCTGCACAATGAGCAGTTCTTC
.,TRBJ1-1,.,TRBV5-1,CASSPWAPGEGDTEAFF,TGCGCCAGCAGCCCCTGGGCCCCAGGGGAAGGTGACACTGAAGCTTTCTTT
.,TRBJ2-1,.,TRBV24-1,CATSAGPEQFF,TGTGCCACCAGTGCGGGGCCTGAGCAGTTCTTC
.,TRBJ2-3,.,TRBV18,CASSRAMITDTQYF,TGTGCCAGCTCACGGGCAATGATCACAGATACGCAGTATTTT
few,TRBJ1-4,TRBD1,TRBV6-5,CASSRRTGSNEKLFF,TGTGCCAGCAGTCGGCGGACAGGGTCTAATGAAAAACTGTTTTTT
.,TRBJ1-2,.,TRBV29-1,CSGGGIYGYTF,TGCAGCGGGGGAGGGATCTATGGCTACACCTTC
many,TRBJ2-5,TRBD1,TRBV7-2,CASSRDRGQETQYF,TGTGCCAGCAGTCGGGACAGGGGGCAAGAGACCCAGTACTTC
few,TRBJ1-2,.,TRBV4-1,CASSLREINYGYTF,TGCGCCAGCAGCCTCAGGGAGATAAACTATGGCTACACCTTC
few,TRBJ2-1,TRBD1,TRBV7-3,CASSLGTGVEQFF,TGTGCCAGCAGCTTAGGGACAGGGGTTGAGCAGTTCTTC
.,TRBJ2-3,.,TRBV2,CASRPTENSTDTQYF,TGTGCCAGCAGACCGACAGAAAATTCCACAGATACGCAGTATTTT
.,TRBJ1-1,.,TRBV29-1,CSVEELQGTEAFF,TGCAGCGTTGAAGAATTACAGGGCACTGAAGCTTTCTTT
few,TRBJ2-3,TRBD2,TRBV2,CASRRGLAGESTDTQYF,TGTGCCAGCAGGAGGGGGCTAGCGGGGGAGAGCACAGATACGCAGTATTTT
few,TRBJ1-2,TRBD1,TRBV10-3,CAIGPTGAPFYGYTF,TGTGCCATCGGTCCGACAGGGGCGCCCTTCTATGGCTACACCTTC
many,TRBJ1-1,.,TRBV12-3/TRBV12-4,CASSLRGRGMGTEAFF,TGTGCCAGCAGTTTAAGAGGCCGGGGGATGGGCACTGAAGCTTTCTTT
few,TRBJ2-1,TRBD2,TRBV5-1,CASSLLLAGGQNEQFF,TGCGCCAGCAGCTTGTTACTAGCGGGGGGGCAGAATGAGCAGTTCTTC